This T cell receptor (beta chain) came from a study of cytomegalovirus exposure and HLA in healthy donors. PCR primers comprised 60 Vbeta and 13 Jbeta primers. TCRdb keeps only in-frame clones here, not all; method: immunoSEQ multiplex PCR. Here the sample spans about 150,000 clones, around 80% being singletons. Germline V lookup: CDR1 SGHRS, CDR2 YFSETQ. V dropped 0 bases and J dropped 4; count of bases not matched to a gene: 9. This CDR3 is built from 17 residues. The sequenced sample was PBMCs. The chain carries TRBV5-1 and TRBJ2-4; 8 positions agree with TRBD1. This receptor was taken from a young man in good health and CMV-seronegative. CDR3 in amino acids: CASSLGGTGHEKNIQYF. CDR3 bases: TGCGCCAGCAGCTTGGGGGGGACAGGACATGAAAAAAACATTCAGTACTTC. Variable domain in full (rest from reference TRBV5-1 and TRBJ2-4): KAGVTQTPRYLIKTRGQQVTLSCSPISGHRSVSWYQQTPGQGLQFLFEYFSETQRNKGNFPGRFSGRQFSNSRSEMNVSTLELGDSALYLCASSLGGTGHEKNIQYFGAGTRLSVL.